The rows below give T cell receptor beta chains drawn from one sample of a study of blood T cell repertoires in COVID-19. Produced via immunoSEQ multiplex PCR; TCRdb's table is partial and in-frame only. There are 490,000 or so clones in the sample; around nine tenths occur only once, and 1.5% to 2% lies in the top ten. Specimen: PBMCs or T cells enriched from blood (not recorded which). The source is a woman aged 40-49 years who had recovered from COVID-19. Each CDR3 is given with its conserved first and last residue. The order of the fields is CDR3 DNA, CDR3 protein, J gene, D gene, clone size, V gene. D genes are given only for firm matches. Clone size appears in some rows only: once, few, many, or a class for an expanded clone.

CDR3nt: TGTGCCAGTAGTCCAAACACAGATACGCAGTATTTT; CDR3aa: CASSPNTDTQYF; j_gene: TRBJ2-3; d_gene: .; abundance: .; v_gene: TRBV19
CDR3nt: TGTGCCAGCACCCTGACAGGGCGCGGCTACACCTTC; CDR3aa: CASTLTGRGYTF; j_gene: TRBJ1-2; d_gene: TRBD1; abundance: .; v_gene: TRBV12-3/TRBV12-4
CDR3nt: TGTGCCACCAGCCACAGGGATGTAAGGTTGAGAGACACTGAAGCTTTCTTT; CDR3aa: CATSHRDVRLRDTEAFF; j_gene: TRBJ1-1; d_gene: .; abundance: .; v_gene: TRBV24-1
CDR3nt: TGCGCCAGCAGCCGTCGGACTGCCGGCAATGAGCAGTTCTTC; CDR3aa: CASSRRTAGNEQFF; j_gene: TRBJ2-1; d_gene: .; abundance: .; v_gene: TRBV4-3
CDR3nt: TGTGCCAGCAGCACCCGGGACAGGGATAATTCACCCCTCCACTTT; CDR3aa: CASSTRDRDNSPLHF; j_gene: TRBJ1-6; d_gene: TRBD1; abundance: .; v_gene: TRBV14
CDR3nt: TGCGCCAGCAGCTTACAGGGGGCAGGGGTTGGCTACACCTTC; CDR3aa: CASSLQGAGVGYTF; j_gene: TRBJ1-2; d_gene: TRBD1; abundance: .; v_gene: TRBV5-1
CDR3nt: TGTGCCAGCAGCTTAGTGGGGGGAATCGGGTATGGCTACACCTTC; CDR3aa: CASSLVGGIGYGYTF; j_gene: TRBJ1-2; d_gene: .; abundance: .; v_gene: TRBV7-8
CDR3nt: TGTGCCAGCAGCCCTAGACCACAGGGCACCTATGGCTACACCTTC; CDR3aa: CASSPRPQGTYGYTF; j_gene: TRBJ1-2; d_gene: .; abundance: .; v_gene: TRBV7-6
CDR3nt: TGCGCCAGCAGGGCAGATCCGACAGGGGGCAGGTATGGCTACACCTTC; CDR3aa: CASRADPTGGRYGYTF; j_gene: TRBJ1-2; d_gene: TRBD1; abundance: .; v_gene: TRBV5-1
CDR3nt: TGTGCCAGCAGCGTCAACGGGAGGGGGAATGAGCAGTTCTTC; CDR3aa: CASSVNGRGNEQFF; j_gene: TRBJ2-1; d_gene: TRBD2; abundance: .; v_gene: TRBV9
CDR3nt: TGCAGCGTTGATATGGCCACGAACACTGAAGCTTTCTTT; CDR3aa: CSVDMATNTEAFF; j_gene: TRBJ1-1; d_gene: .; abundance: .; v_gene: TRBV29-1
CDR3nt: TGTGCCAGCAGCTTAAGTAGAACTAGCGATTCCTACGAGCAGTACTTC; CDR3aa: CASSLSRTSDSYEQYF; j_gene: TRBJ2-7; d_gene: TRBD2; abundance: few; v_gene: TRBV11-3
CDR3nt: TGCGCCAGCAGCCAAGACGGCGGGATAGGCAAAAACATTCAGTACTTC; CDR3aa: CASSQDGGIGKNIQYF; j_gene: TRBJ2-4; d_gene: .; abundance: .; v_gene: TRBV4-3
CDR3nt: TGTGCCAGTAGTACAGGTGGCGAGCAGTACTTC; CDR3aa: CASSTGGEQYF; j_gene: TRBJ2-7; d_gene: .; abundance: once; v_gene: TRBV19
CDR3nt: TGTGCCACCAGTGGTTCTAGCGGGACTATCGGGGAGCTGTTTTTT; CDR3aa: CATSGSSGTIGELFF; j_gene: TRBJ2-2; d_gene: TRBD2; abundance: .; v_gene: TRBV24-1
CDR3nt: TGTGCCATCAGTGACGGCGACAGCTCCTACGAGCAGTACTTC; CDR3aa: CAISDGDSSYEQYF; j_gene: TRBJ2-7; d_gene: .; abundance: .; v_gene: TRBV10-3
CDR3nt: TGTGCCAGCAGCGTAGGATCTAGCGGGAGCTCCTACGAGCAGTACTTC; CDR3aa: CASSVGSSGSSYEQYF; j_gene: TRBJ2-7; d_gene: TRBD2; abundance: .; v_gene: TRBV9
CDR3nt: TGTGCCAGCCAGGACCCCAGGGGCATCTCTGGAAACACCATATATTTT; CDR3aa: CASQDPRGISGNTIYF; j_gene: TRBJ1-3; d_gene: .; abundance: .; v_gene: TRBV19
CDR3nt: TGCGCCAGCAGCCAAGATAAGTTGGGACTCCCTTACGAGCAGTACTTC; CDR3aa: CASSQDKLGLPYEQYF; j_gene: TRBJ2-7; d_gene: .; abundance: .; v_gene: TRBV4-3
CDR3nt: TGCAGCGCCGCCCAGGGGGCGCCCTATGGCTACACCTTC; CDR3aa: CSAAQGAPYGYTF; j_gene: TRBJ1-2; d_gene: TRBD1; abundance: .; v_gene: TRBV29-1
CDR3nt: TGTGCCAGCAGTTTAGTTCATAGGACAGGGGCGAGCAATGAGCAGTTCTTC; CDR3aa: CASSLVHRTGASNEQFF; j_gene: TRBJ2-1; d_gene: TRBD1; abundance: .; v_gene: TRBV27
CDR3nt: TGTGCCAGCAGCTTGGGTGGCCCTTACAATGAGCAGTTCTTC; CDR3aa: CASSLGGPYNEQFF; j_gene: TRBJ2-1; d_gene: .; abundance: .; v_gene: TRBV5-4
CDR3nt: TGTGCCTGGTCAGGGGCCGGCTTGAAAGCTTTCTTT; CDR3aa: CAWSGAGLKAFF; j_gene: TRBJ1-1; d_gene: .; abundance: .; v_gene: TRBV30
CDR3nt: TGTGCCAGCAGTTTATCGGCAGGGGGCTATGGCTACACCTTC; CDR3aa: CASSLSAGGYGYTF; j_gene: TRBJ1-2; d_gene: TRBD1; abundance: .; v_gene: TRBV27
CDR3nt: TGTGCCAGCTCACCAGGCCTTATGGCAGGGCTCGACGAGCAGTACTTC; CDR3aa: CASSPGLMAGLDEQYF; j_gene: TRBJ2-7; d_gene: .; abundance: .; v_gene: TRBV18
CDR3nt: TGTGCCAGCAGTGAATATAGGGGCCGGAGCTCTGGAAACACCATATATTTT; CDR3aa: CASSEYRGRSSGNTIYF; j_gene: TRBJ1-3; d_gene: .; abundance: .; v_gene: TRBV25-1
CDR3nt: TGTGCCAGCAGGGGACTAGCAACAGATACGCAGTATTTT; CDR3aa: CASRGLATDTQYF; j_gene: TRBJ2-3; d_gene: TRBD2; abundance: .; v_gene: TRBV2
CDR3nt: TGTGCCAGCAGCTCATGGGCGGGAGATTCCGGGGAGCTGTTTTTT; CDR3aa: CASSSWAGDSGELFF; j_gene: TRBJ2-2; d_gene: TRBD2; abundance: .; v_gene: TRBV11-2
CDR3nt: TGTGCTAGTGGTTCCGGACTAGCGGACACCAATGAGCAGTTCTTC; CDR3aa: CASGSGLADTNEQFF; j_gene: TRBJ2-1; d_gene: TRBD2; abundance: .; v_gene: TRBV12-5
CDR3nt: TGTGCCGGACAGGTCTCAGGGGGGACTGAAGCTTTCTTT; CDR3aa: CAGQVSGGTEAFF; j_gene: TRBJ1-1; d_gene: TRBD1; abundance: .; v_gene: TRBV6-5
CDR3nt: TGTGCCACCAGTGATACTAGCGGGAGTGATTACGTGTTTTACAATGAGCAGTTCTTC; CDR3aa: CATSDTSGSDYVFYNEQFF; j_gene: TRBJ2-1; d_gene: TRBD2; abundance: .; v_gene: TRBV24-1
CDR3nt: TGTGCCAGCAGCACTCCGGGACTAGCGGTTACCTACAATGAGCAGTTCTTC; CDR3aa: CASSTPGLAVTYNEQFF; j_gene: TRBJ2-1; d_gene: TRBD2; abundance: .; v_gene: TRBV7-9
CDR3nt: TGCAGTGCTTCACAGGGTAACGAGCAGTACTTC; CDR3aa: CSASQGNEQYF; j_gene: TRBJ2-7; d_gene: .; abundance: .; v_gene: TRBV20-1
CDR3nt: TGTGCCAGCAGTGACGACAGGGCGCGGGAGCAGTACTTC; CDR3aa: CASSDDRAREQYF; j_gene: TRBJ2-7; d_gene: TRBD1; abundance: .; v_gene: TRBV2
CDR3nt: TGTGCCAGCAGCTGGGGGAGGGCGGGATACGAGCAGTACTTC; CDR3aa: CASSWGRAGYEQYF; j_gene: TRBJ2-7; d_gene: TRBD2; abundance: .; v_gene: TRBV13
CDR3nt: TGTGCCAGCAGCCAGACTAGCGGGAGACACGAGCAGTACTTC; CDR3aa: CASSQTSGRHEQYF; j_gene: TRBJ2-7; d_gene: TRBD2; abundance: .; v_gene: TRBV4-2
CDR3nt: TGTGCCAGCAGTGAATACAGCACTGAAGCTTTCTTT; CDR3aa: CASSEYSTEAFF; j_gene: TRBJ1-1; d_gene: .; abundance: .; v_gene: TRBV25-1
CDR3nt: TGTGCCAGCAGTTCTCCCCCGGGACTAGCGGACAATGAGCAGTTCTTC; CDR3aa: CASSSPPGLADNEQFF; j_gene: TRBJ2-1; d_gene: TRBD2; abundance: .; v_gene: TRBV11-3
CDR3nt: TGCGCCAGCAGCTTGGGGCCAGGGGGCAGCTCTGGGGCCAACGTCCTGACTTTC; CDR3aa: CASSLGPGGSSGANVLTF; j_gene: TRBJ2-6; d_gene: TRBD1; abundance: .; v_gene: TRBV5-1
CDR3nt: TGTGCCAGCAGCCAATCTCCGGGGACAGGGGCTACAGAAGGCTATGGCTACACCTTC; CDR3aa: CASSQSPGTGATEGYGYTF; j_gene: TRBJ1-2; d_gene: TRBD1; abundance: few; v_gene: TRBV16
CDR3nt: TGTGCCAGCAGCTTAGGGGGGGTCGGCACCGGGGAGCTGTTTTTT; CDR3aa: CASSLGGVGTGELFF; j_gene: TRBJ2-2; d_gene: .; abundance: .; v_gene: TRBV7-2
CDR3nt: TGTGCCAGCAGCTCCCGACGACCAGACAGGATTGGAAACACCATATATTTT; CDR3aa: CASSSRRPDRIGNTIYF; j_gene: TRBJ1-3; d_gene: .; abundance: .; v_gene: TRBV11-2
CDR3nt: TGTGCCAGCAGTCCGGAGGGACTAGCGGGAGTTCACGAGCAGTACTTC; CDR3aa: CASSPEGLAGVHEQYF; j_gene: TRBJ2-7; d_gene: TRBD2; abundance: .; v_gene: TRBV6-6
CDR3nt: TGCAGCGTTGACCCGACCGGGGAAAACTATGGCTACACCTTC; CDR3aa: CSVDPTGENYGYTF; j_gene: TRBJ1-2; d_gene: .; abundance: .; v_gene: TRBV29-1
CDR3nt: TGTGCCAGCAGCCCTGGACAGCGGGGGAGCGAGCAGTACTTC; CDR3aa: CASSPGQRGSEQYF; j_gene: TRBJ2-7; d_gene: TRBD2; abundance: .; v_gene: TRBV27